This note documents a single T cell receptor (beta chain) sequence. Its specificity is unknown. The sample originates from a study of blood T cells in healthy people across ages. Study observations and caveats: The study regarded diversity estimates from one million T cells as underestimates. Since the PBMCs were unsorted, naive and antigen-experienced cells could not be conclusively compared.

The authors isolated at least 6.5 million PBMCs per sample. Total RNA was isolated from each sample in quantities of at least 5.5 micrograms. Next came a second PCR, run for roughly 6 to 11 cycles, which used a sample-barcoded 5' primer along with a J-beta primer mix. TCRdb analysed the 5' RACE reads with MiXCR anew, one entry per CDR3 protein. In the table there are about 1.4 million distinct CDR3 sequences, approximately 59% of which are singletons. V was clipped by 1 base and J by 7 bases, with 10 bases between them. The CDR3 consists of 14 residues. Germline lookup yields CDR1 LGHNA and CDR2 YNFKEQ.

This chain joins TRBV4-2 and TRBJ2-2; D gene unclear. Sample: blood. This receptor was identified in a man aged 18-30 years in good health. The DNA of the CDR3 is TGTGCCAGCAGCCAAGGAAGTAGTGTCGGGGAGCTGTTTTTT. Translated: CASSQGSSVGELFF.